These 20 T cell receptor beta chains came from one sample sequenced in a study of cytomegalovirus exposure and HLA in healthy donors. PCR was performed using 60 Vbeta and 13 Jbeta primers. Clones were sequenced by immunoSEQ multiplex PCR, and TCRdb holds only the in-frame ones, with some missing. This sample has approximately 190,000 clones, with 75% to 85% found just once. Sequenced material: PBMCs. The receptors stem from a woman in her forties or fifties in good health and CMV-seropositive.

This chain connects TRBV6-5 to TRBJ1-1; 9 bases line up with TRBD1. V shed 8 bases and J 5 bases; nucleotides not matched to a gene: 9. Germline assignment: CDR1 MNHEY and CDR2 SVGAGI. The CDR3 runs 14 residues. The CDR3 loop is CASSGQGGKTEAFF. The CDR3, as DNA: TGTGCCAGCTCGGGACAGGGAGGGAAGACTGAAGCTTTCTTT.

Only a few counts were recorded for this clone. This chain joins TRBV28 and TRBJ2-7, with 7 bases matching TRBD1. CDR1 MDHEN and CDR2 SYDVKM come from the germline V gene. The CDR3 loop spans 15 amino acids. The V and J ends lost 7 bases and 0 bases, in that order; junction bases with no gene match: 9. The CDR3 region has the DNA TGTGCCAGCATTACCGGGACAGCAAGCTCCTACGAGCAGTACTTC. It translates to CASITGTASSYEQYF.

This clone has only one observation. The gene calls are TRBV5-8 and TRBJ2-5, with a weak D call TRBD1 (6 bases). The CDR3 is 15 amino acids. CDR1 is SGHTS and CDR2 is YDEGEE in the germline V gene. The V and J ends lost 1 base and 5 bases respectively, with 15 bases between them. CDR3 amino acids: CASSLQGLAGETQYF. CDR3 DNA: TGTGCCAGCAGCTTGCAGGGGCTGGCAGGGGAGACCCAGTACTTC. The full variable domain, completed using reference TRBV5-8 and TRBJ2-5, is EAGVTQSPTHLIKTRGQQATLRCSPISGHTSVYWYQQALGLGLQFLLWYDEGEERNRGNFPPRFSGRQFPNYSSELNVNALELEDSALYLCASSLQGLAGETQYFGPGTRLLVL.

DNA for the CDR3: TGTGCCAGCAGTTACTCAAGGACAGGGTCGGCCGGGGAGCTGTTTTTT. Translated: CASSYSRTGSAGELFF. This chain uses TRBV6-6 with TRBJ2-2; 8 bases agree with TRBD1. The J segment lost 6 bases and the V segment lost 0 bases, leaving 6 bases of the junction unmatched. The germline V gene encodes CDR1 MNHNY and CDR2 SVGAGI (reference sequence). The length of the CDR3 is 16 residues.

This chain links TRBV7-2 with TRBJ1-3; D is ambiguous. The CDR3 length is 17 residues. Germline CDR1 reads SGHTA; CDR2 reads FQGNSA. V was trimmed by 0 bases and J by 4 bases, leaving 16 bases between them. The CDR3 nucleotides are TGTGCCAGCAGCTTAGCGGGCCGCAGAGCGGGGGGAAACACCATATATTTT. Its protein product is CASSLAGRRAGGNTIYF.

This chain connects TRBV4-1 to TRBJ2-3, with D possibly being TRBD2 (6 bases). The germline V gene encodes CDR1 MGHRA and CDR2 YSYEKL. CDR3 length: 14 residues. Trimming stripped 3 bases from V and 1 base from J, with 8 bases between. Here the CDR3 DNA reads TGCGCCAGCAGCCAGGCGGGGCGCACAGATACGCAGTATTTT. Protein sequence: CASSQAGRTDTQYF.

In this sample, this clone turned up once. The rearrangement joins TRBV11-3 to TRBJ2-1; D is ambiguous. The CDR3 has 14 residues. The germline V gene has CDR1 SGHNT and CDR2 YENEEA. Trimming removed 1 base at V and 3 bases at J, with 7 bases between. The CDR3 here is CASSLAPDYNEQFF. For the CDR3, the DNA is TGTGCCAGCAGCTTAGCCCCAGACTACAATGAGCAGTTCTTC.

This clone has a handful of counts. The V and J genes are TRBV2 and TRBJ2-2; 8 bases align to TRBD1. After removal of 3 bases from V and 7 bases from J, the junction contained 4 bases not matched to a gene. The CDR3 loop spans 14 amino acids. Looked up from germline, CDR1 is SNHLY and CDR2 is FYNNEI. The CDR3 DNA sequence: TGTGCCAGCAGTGACGGACAGGGCTACGGGGAGCTGTTTTTT. Amino acid sequence: CASSDGQGYGELFF.

The CDR3 loop reads CASSLGTGGGYEQYF. Here the CDR3 DNA reads TGTGCCAGCAGCTTGGGGACAGGGGGCGGGTACGAGCAGTACTTC. The chain combines TRBV7-2 with TRBJ2-7; TRBD1 agrees at 12 bases. Losses at the gene ends were 3 bases for V and 4 bases for J; bases not matched to a gene: 4. Germline assignment: CDR1 SGHTA and CDR2 FQGNSA. This CDR3 region has 15 residues.

The chain uses TRBV6-1 and TRBJ2-5; possible D gene TRBD1, 6 bases. The CDR3 sequence is 14 residues long. V was pared by 3 bases and J by 2 bases, with 10 bases between. The V gene's germline CDR1 is MNHNS and CDR2 SASEGT. The CDR3: CASSEGARQETQYF. For the CDR3, the DNA is TGTGCCAGCAGTGAGGGGGCGCGGCAAGAGACCCAGTACTTC.

The chain recombines TRBV27 with TRBJ2-7, with 11 positions matching TRBD2. CDR3 length: 16 residues. Germline assignment: CDR1 MNHEY and CDR2 SMNVEV (reference sequence). V was pared by 4 bases and J by 2 bases, with 7 bases of the junction left unmatched. CDR3 DNA: TGTGCCAGCAGTTACCTAGCGGGGGGAAACCCCTACGAGCAGTACTTC. It specifies CASSYLAGGNPYEQYF.

V gene TRBV6-1 combines with J gene TRBJ2-3; D unclear. The germline V gene encodes CDR1 MNHNS and CDR2 SASEGT. The length of the CDR3 is 14 residues. The V end was cut by 0 bases, the J end by 1 base, with 5 bases between. The CDR3 protein is CASSEALGTDTQYF. The DNA of the CDR3 is TGTGCCAGCAGTGAAGCCCTCGGCACAGATACGCAGTATTTT.

The J gene is TRBJ2-7, the V gene TRBV28; 9 nucleotides line up with TRBD1. Unmatched junction bases numbered 6, after V lost 8 bases and J lost 1 base. Germline loops: CDR1 MDHEN, CDR2 SYDVKM. There are 14 residues in the CDR3. The CDR3 DNA reads as TGTGCCAGCCTCGGGACAGGGAAGTCCTACGAGCAGTACTTC. Its protein product is CASLGTGKSYEQYF. The full variable domain, with the rest looked up from reference TRBV28 and TRBJ2-7, is DVKVTQSSRYLVKRTGEKVFLECVQDMDHENMFWYRQDPGLGLRLIYFSYDVKMKEKGDIPEGYSVSREKKERFSLILESASTNQTSMYLCASLGTGKSYEQYFGPGTRLTVT.

This clone has only a few counts. J is TRBJ2-2 and V is TRBV6-1; D is ambiguous. There are 15 residues in the CDR3. Germline V gene data show CDR1 as MNHNS and CDR2 as SASEGT. Trimming cost V 2 bases and J 7 bases, with 14 bases left between them. CDR3 region: CASSEYSAVIGELFF. Here the CDR3 DNA reads TGTGCCAGCAGTGAATACTCCGCCGTTATCGGGGAGCTGTTTTTT.

DNA for the CDR3: TGTGCCAGCAGTGTAACCTTACAGAACACTGAAGCTTTCTTT. Amino acids: CASSVTLQNTEAFF. This rearrangement joins TRBV6-1 to TRBJ1-1, with D uncertain. With 4 bases removed from V and 1 base from J, the gap between germline ends came to 10 bases. This CDR3 is built from 14 residues. In germline, CDR1 is MNHNS, CDR2 SASEGT.

J is TRBJ1-6 and V is TRBV28, with 9 bases identical to TRBD1. Looked up from germline, CDR1 is MDHEN and CDR2 is SYDVKM. With V trimmed by 7 bases and J by 7 bases, 11 bases remained unmatched. The CDR3 loop spans 16 amino acids. The CDR3 here is CASTTAGQGLNSPLHF. CDR3 DNA sequence: TGTGCCAGCACCACCGCCGGACAGGGGTTAAATTCACCCCTCCACTTT.

The chain uses TRBV6-5 and TRBJ2-7; 10 bases are shared with TRBD1. CDR1 MNHEY and CDR2 SVGAGI come from the germline V gene. The CDR3 length is 15 residues. The V gene end was trimmed by 7 bases and the J gene end by 3 bases; junction bases not matched to a gene: 9. The CDR3 region has the DNA TGTGCCAGCAAGCTCGCCGGGACAGGGGTCTACGAGCAGTACTTC. Encoded protein: CASKLAGTGVYEQYF.

The V gene is TRBV25-1, the J gene TRBJ1-3; D gene ambiguous. Trimming pared 4 bases from V and 4 bases from J, leaving 5 bases between. Germline CDR1 MGHDK, CDR2 SYGVNS. CDR3 length equals 12 residues. The CDR3 is CASSVGGNTIYF. In nucleotides, the CDR3 is TGTGCCAGCAGTGTCGGGGGAAACACCATATATTTT.

A few counts support this clone. This chain connects TRBV5-1 to TRBJ1-3; D gene ambiguous. CDR3 length: 14 amino acids. CDR1 is SGHRS and CDR2 is YFSETQ in the germline V gene. Trimming removed 0 bases at V and 0 bases at J, with 4 bases between. The CDR3, as DNA: TGCGCCAGCAGCTTGGGACACTCTGGAAACACCATATATTTT. Translated: CASSLGHSGNTIYF.

CDR3 amino acids: CASSVAVGQGQETQYF. The CDR3 DNA follows: TGTGCCAGCAGCGTAGCCGTAGGACAGGGGCAAGAGACCCAGTACTTC. The chain combines TRBV9 with TRBJ2-5; 9 nucleotides agree with TRBD1. The CDR3 is 16 amino acids. V lost 0 bases, J lost 2 bases, and 5 bases stayed unmatched. Germline CDR1 reads SGDLS; CDR2 reads YYNGEE.